These 6 T cell receptor beta chains were all obtained from the same sample, sequenced in a study of T cell responses to AZD1222 COVID-19 vaccine. Method: immunoSEQ multiplex PCR; TCRdb's copy keeps in-frame clones and lacks some. The table shows around 61,000 clones, with approximately 85% occurring only once. The material was peripheral blood, obtained on day 0 of AZD1222 vaccination. The receptors here all came from an adult in good health.

This rearrangement joins TRBV18 to TRBJ1-2, with D maybe TRBD1 (5 bases). The CDR3 runs to 14 residues. Germline V lookup: CDR1 KGHSH, CDR2 LQKENI. Trimming removed 3 bases from V and 4 bases from J, with 12 bases in between. DNA of the CDR3: TGTGCCAGCTCACCGGCAGGGAGTCCCTATGGCTACACCTTC. It encodes CASSPAGSPYGYTF. Combining the CDR3 with reference TRBV18 and TRBJ1-2 gives the whole variable domain NAGVMQNPRHLVRRRGQEARLRCSPMKGHSHVYWYRQLPEEGLKFMVYLQKENIIDESGMPKERFSAEFPKEGPSILRIQQVVRGDSAAYFCASSPAGSPYGYTFGSGTRLTVV.

The V call is TRBV24-1, the J call TRBJ2-2, with D perhaps TRBD1 or TRBD2 (5 bases each). The CDR3 has 16 amino acids. Trimming took off 4 bases at V and 0 bases at J, with 11 bases between the two ends. The germline gives CDR1 KGHDR, CDR2 SFDVKD. CDR3 protein: CATSEAGTANTGELFF. The CDR3 bases are TGTGCCACCAGTGAGGCCGGGACCGCGAACACCGGGGAGCTGTTTTTT.

The chain recombines TRBV1 with TRBJ2-3; the table's D gene call, TRBD2, was not cross checked with the DNA. TRBV1 is an annotated pseudogene. The CDR3 is made up of 21 amino acids. The CDR3: CTSSQSLAGGSGYWRTDTQYF. As DNA, the CDR3 is TGCACCAGCAGCCAATCACTAGCGGGGGGGTCGGGCTACTGGCGCACAGATACGCAGTATTTT.

The V gene is TRBV9, the J gene TRBJ2-3, with D perhaps TRBD2 (6 bases). The germline gives CDR1 SGDLS, CDR2 YYNGEE. This CDR3 has 18 amino acids. V dropped 3 bases and J dropped 1 base, with 21 bases sitting between them. The CDR3 protein is CASSALSRGPGGTDTQYF. The CDR3 nucleotides read TGTGCCAGCAGCGCTTTATCCCGGGGACCGGGGGGCACAGATACGCAGTATTTT.

The gene calls are TRBV28 and TRBJ2-3; 8 bases align to TRBD2. CDR1 is MDHEN and CDR2 is SYDVKM in the germline V gene. The CDR3 is made up of 14 amino acids. The J segment lost 4 bases and the V segment lost 3 bases, leaving 3 bases of the junction unmatched. CDR3 nucleotides: TGTGCCAGCAGTTTTCGCGGGGGGTCAGATACGCAGTATTTT. Its translation is CASSFRGGSDTQYF.

Written as DNA, the CDR3 is TGTGCCATAGAAGATTCGGGCTACACCTTC. Encoded protein: CAIEDSGYTF. The genes are TRBV12-3 or TRBV12-4 and TRBJ1-2; no reliable D call. The V end was cut by 10 bases, the J end by 8 bases, with 11 bases between. The CDR3 is 10 amino acids.